These T cell receptor beta chains were read from a single sample in a study of T cells in Graves' hyperthyroidism and ophthalmopathy. TCRdb re-derived calls from the multiplex PCR reads in MiXCR, one entry per CDR3 protein. In the table there are 690,000 or so distinct CDR3 sequences, about 19% of which are singletons. The specimen sequenced was blood. The receptors originated from a woman aged 45-65 years with Graves' hyperthyroidism that later progressed to Graves' ophthalmopathy. CDR3s include the opening cysteine and the closing phenylalanine or tryptophan. The order of the fields is V gene, D gene, J gene, clone size, CDR3 DNA, CDR3 protein. A D gene is named only where the DNA matches it firmly. Size tells how often a clone was seen (once, few, many) or the class of an expanded clone, and some rows leave it out.

V: TRBV20-1
D: -
J: TRBJ2-5
size: many
DNA: TGCAGTGCTAGAGACCACCGGGACCCACAAGAGACCCAGTACTTC
CDR3: CSARDHRDPQETQYF

V: TRBV7-9
D: -
J: TRBJ2-2
size: few
DNA: TGTGCCAGCAGCCACATTTACAGGTCGCCGAACACCGGGGAGCTGTTTTTT
CDR3: CASSHIYRSPNTGELFF

V: TRBV5-1
D: TRBD1
J: TRBJ1-5
size: -
DNA: TGCGCCAGCAGCTTTGAAGGAGGGGGCGCCGGCCAGCCCCAGCATTTT
CDR3: CASSFEGGGAGQPQHF

V: TRBV6-1
D: -
J: TRBJ2-7
size: few
DNA: TGTGCCAGCAGTGAAGCGCGTCGAGAGCAGTACTTC
CDR3: CASSEARREQYF

V: TRBV7-3
D: -
J: TRBJ1-1
size: -
DNA: TGTGCCAGCAGCTTAAGTGCAGCCACTGAAGCTTTCTTT
CDR3: CASSLSAATEAFF

V: TRBV5-1
D: TRBD1
J: TRBJ1-1
size: many
DNA: TGCGCCAGCAGCCATGGGACAGCCAACACTGAAGCTTTCTTT
CDR3: CASSHGTANTEAFF

V: TRBV5-1
D: -
J: TRBJ2-2
size: -
DNA: TGCGCCAGCAGCTTGGCCCACAAGAACACCGGGGAGCTGTTTTTT
CDR3: CASSLAHKNTGELFF

V: TRBV2
D: TRBD2
J: TRBJ2-1
size: many
DNA: TGTGCCAGCAGTATAAGACCGGGACTAGGTTTGGATGAGCAGTTCTTC
CDR3: CASSIRPGLGLDEQFF

V: TRBV3-1
D: TRBD2
J: TRBJ2-1
size: many
DNA: TGTGCCAGCAGCCTTCCGGGGGGGCCCGAATACAATGAGCAGTTCTTC
CDR3: CASSLPGGPEYNEQFF

V: TRBV18
D: -
J: TRBJ2-3
size: many
DNA: TGTGCCAGCTCAACCCGGGATTACTTCACAGATACGCAGTATTTT
CDR3: CASSTRDYFTDTQYF

V: TRBV20-1
D: -
J: TRBJ2-1
size: many
DNA: TGCAGTGTCCCGCAATCGGGCGGGGATGAGCAGTTCTTC
CDR3: CSVPQSGGDEQFF

V: TRBV5-1
D: TRBD1
J: TRBJ2-2
size: -
DNA: TGCGCCAGCAGCGCTCGACAGGGGTCGAGCACCGGGGAGCTGTTTTTT
CDR3: CASSARQGSSTGELFF

V: TRBV7-3
D: TRBD1
J: TRBJ2-5
size: -
DNA: TGTGCCAGCAGCCAATCAGGGGGCTCGGAGACCCAGTACTTC
CDR3: CASSQSGGSETQYF

V: TRBV12-3/TRBV12-4
D: -
J: TRBJ1-5
size: many
DNA: TGTGCCAGCAGTGGTTTTAGCTTACAGCCCCAGCATTTT
CDR3: CASSGFSLQPQHF

V: TRBV29-1
D: TRBD2
J: TRBJ2-2
size: -
DNA: TGCAGCGTTGGACTAGCGTCGACCGGGGAGCTGTTTTTT
CDR3: CSVGLASTGELFF

V: TRBV2
D: TRBD1
J: TRBJ2-3
size: -
DNA: TGTGCCAGCAGTGAAGAACAGGGGGATACGCAGTATTTT
CDR3: CASSEEQGDTQYF

V: TRBV18
D: TRBD1
J: TRBJ1-6
size: -
DNA: TGTGCCAGCTCACTGTCGACAGGGGGAAGCTCCTATAATTCACCCCTCCACTTT
CDR3: CASSLSTGGSSYNSPLHF

V: TRBV19
D: -
J: TRBJ2-3
size: -
DNA: TGTGCCAGTAGTCCCCGGGTCGGGCAGGGCACAGATACGCAGTATTTT
CDR3: CASSPRVGQGTDTQYF

V: TRBV5-1
D: -
J: TRBJ1-1
size: few
DNA: TGCGCCAGCAGCTTGGCCTGGGGGAACACTGAAGCTTTCTTT
CDR3: CASSLAWGNTEAFF

V: TRBV5-1
D: -
J: TRBJ1-5
size: many
DNA: TGCGCCAGCAGCTTGGAAGGTATGGAGGGGATGCAGCCCCAGCATTTT
CDR3: CASSLEGMEGMQPQHF

V: TRBV5-1
D: TRBD1
J: TRBJ2-5
size: few
DNA: TGCGCCAGCAGCTTGGGTCCTGGGGACAGCCAAGAGACCCAGTACTTC
CDR3: CASSLGPGDSQETQYF

V: TRBV5-1
D: TRBD2
J: TRBJ2-5
size: many
DNA: TGCGCCAGCGGAGGAGCGGGGGGGCAAGAGACCCAGTACTTC
CDR3: CASGGAGGQETQYF

V: TRBV20-1
D: -
J: TRBJ1-1
size: few
DNA: TGCAGTGCTAGAGACGGGGGGCGATTCACTGAAGCTTTCTTT
CDR3: CSARDGGRFTEAFF

V: TRBV2
D: TRBD1
J: TRBJ1-1
size: many
DNA: TGTGCCAGCACTACGGGACAGCCGAACACTGAAGCTTTCTTT
CDR3: CASTTGQPNTEAFF

V: TRBV2
D: TRBD1
J: TRBJ1-1
size: many
DNA: TGTGCCAGCAGTGAGCCCGGGAGGGGGCTGACGGACACTGAAGCTTTCTTT
CDR3: CASSEPGRGLTDTEAFF

V: TRBV29-1
D: TRBD1
J: TRBJ2-1
size: many
DNA: TGCAGCGTCGAAGGACAGGGGACGGGTGAGCAGTTCTTC
CDR3: CSVEGQGTGEQFF

V: TRBV20-1
D: TRBD1
J: TRBJ2-7
size: many
DNA: TGCAGTGCGAGGGCTACAGGGGCGCTCTCCTACGAGCAGTACTTC
CDR3: CSARATGALSYEQYF

V: TRBV4-1
D: -
J: TRBJ1-5
size: many
DNA: TGCGCCAGCAGCCAAGATACGGGGTCTGGTCAGCCCCAGCATTTT
CDR3: CASSQDTGSGQPQHF

V: TRBV6-2/TRBV6-3
D: TRBD2
J: TRBJ2-2
size: few
DNA: TGTGCCAGCACCACCGAACTAGGACTAGCGGGGCCGGGCACCGGGGAGCTGTTTTTT
CDR3: CASTTELGLAGPGTGELFF

V: TRBV6-1
D: TRBD1
J: TRBJ2-3
size: few
DNA: TGTGCCAGCAGTGCCTGGGACAGGGAGTTAGATACGCAGTATTTT
CDR3: CASSAWDRELDTQYF

V: TRBV4-1
D: -
J: TRBJ1-3
size: -
DNA: TGCGCCAGCAGCCAAGATACTCGGGGGCCGGGACGAAACACCATATATTTT
CDR3: CASSQDTRGPGRNTIYF

V: TRBV28
D: -
J: TRBJ2-3
size: few
DNA: TGTGCCAGCAGTCCGGACGCAGATACGCAGTATTTT
CDR3: CASSPDADTQYF

V: TRBV5-5
D: -
J: TRBJ1-2
size: few
DNA: TGTGCCAGCAGCTTGCAATGGACAAGGGGCAGCTATGGCTACACCTTC
CDR3: CASSLQWTRGSYGYTF

V: TRBV20-1
D: -
J: TRBJ1-6
size: few
DNA: TGCAGTGCTGGAGGACAGAGCTATAATTCACCCCTCCACTTT
CDR3: CSAGGQSYNSPLHF

V: TRBV3-1
D: -
J: TRBJ1-1
size: many
DNA: TGTGCCAGCAGCCACTTCGGGGGGAACACTGAAGCTTTCTTT
CDR3: CASSHFGGNTEAFF

V: TRBV7-9
D: -
J: TRBJ2-1
size: -
DNA: TGTGCCAGCAGCTTATACGAAGACCATGAGCAGTTCTTC
CDR3: CASSLYEDHEQFF

V: TRBV5-1
D: TRBD1
J: TRBJ2-6
size: few
DNA: TGCGCCAGCAGCTTCACAGGGGGCCCCCTCTCTGGGGCCAACGTCCTGACTTTC
CDR3: CASSFTGGPLSGANVLTF

V: TRBV10-1
D: TRBD2
J: TRBJ2-1
size: -
DNA: TGCGCCAGCAGTGAGACCCGACTAGCAGGCGAGCAGTTCTTC
CDR3: CASSETRLAGEQFF

V: TRBV6-5
D: TRBD1
J: TRBJ1-5
size: few
DNA: TGTGCCAGCAGTTACTTAGGACAGGAGATCAATCAGCCCCAGCATTTT
CDR3: CASSYLGQEINQPQHF

V: TRBV4-1
D: -
J: TRBJ2-3
size: -
DNA: TGCGCCAGCAGCCAATCAGGGGTGGGAACAGATACGCAGTATTTT
CDR3: CASSQSGVGTDTQYF

V: TRBV6-6
D: -
J: TRBJ2-5
size: many
DNA: TGTGCCAGCAGTTACACGCTGGGAGGACAAGAGACCCAGTACTTC
CDR3: CASSYTLGGQETQYF

V: TRBV20-1
D: -
J: TRBJ2-3
size: many
DNA: TGCAGTGCTAGAGATAACCGGGGGTGGGAGGATACGCAGTATTTT
CDR3: CSARDNRGWEDTQYF

V: TRBV29-1
D: -
J: TRBJ1-1
size: few
DNA: TGCAGCGCATTCGGGGCAAGGACTGAAGCTTTCTTT
CDR3: CSAFGARTEAFF

V: TRBV27
D: -
J: TRBJ1-1
size: -
DNA: TGTGCCAGCAGTTCTTCAATAATAGTGAACACTGAAGCTTTCTTT
CDR3: CASSSSIIVNTEAFF

V: TRBV11-2
D: -
J: TRBJ2-6
size: many
DNA: TGTGCCAGCAGCTTAGGCGCTACCGGGGCCAACGTCCTGACTTTC
CDR3: CASSLGATGANVLTF

V: TRBV5-1
D: -
J: TRBJ1-1
size: -
DNA: TGCGCCAGCAGCTTGGTGACGGGGCTGGGAACTGAAGCTTTCTTT
CDR3: CASSLVTGLGTEAFF

V: TRBV7-8
D: -
J: TRBJ2-5
size: many
DNA: TGTGCCAGCATCCCTCGAAACACCGGGATCCAAGAGACCCAGTACTTC
CDR3: CASIPRNTGIQETQYF